The sequence of this T cell receptor (beta chain) was determined in a study of beta chain features in type 1 diabetes. Whole-study context: Healthy donors and patients had similar age, gender and cell yields.

The study's findings and limits: Since sequencing was performed on cDNA, cells with high TCR expression could be over-represented. Sampled from patients, naive, central memory and Treg TCRB repertoires appeared more similar than those sampled from healthy donors. In every one of the four CD4+ subsets, TCRB CDR3s were moderately but significantly shorter in Type 1 diabetes patients.

The authors reverse transcribed all of the isolated RNA, so sequencing captured expressed TCRB transcripts. Profiling relied on immunoSEQ multiplex PCR, and the TCRdb table lists in-frame clones only, not all of them. The sample shows about 620,000 clones, around 16% of them seen only once. Germline CDR1 MGHRA, CDR2 YSYEKL. The CDR3 sequence is 15 residues long. Trimming pared 0 bases from V and 7 bases from J, leaving 16 bases between. On this clone itself: No antigen is known for it.

The sequencing sample was made of naive CD4+ T cells from blood. V gene TRBV4-1 combines with J gene TRBJ2-7; weak D call: TRBD2 (6 bases). This clonotype was sampled from a man aged 18-30 years in good health. The CDR3 sequence is CASSQDQPGAREQYF. CDR3 bases: TGCGCCAGCAGCCAAGATCAGCCGGGAGCTCGTGAGCAGTACTTC.